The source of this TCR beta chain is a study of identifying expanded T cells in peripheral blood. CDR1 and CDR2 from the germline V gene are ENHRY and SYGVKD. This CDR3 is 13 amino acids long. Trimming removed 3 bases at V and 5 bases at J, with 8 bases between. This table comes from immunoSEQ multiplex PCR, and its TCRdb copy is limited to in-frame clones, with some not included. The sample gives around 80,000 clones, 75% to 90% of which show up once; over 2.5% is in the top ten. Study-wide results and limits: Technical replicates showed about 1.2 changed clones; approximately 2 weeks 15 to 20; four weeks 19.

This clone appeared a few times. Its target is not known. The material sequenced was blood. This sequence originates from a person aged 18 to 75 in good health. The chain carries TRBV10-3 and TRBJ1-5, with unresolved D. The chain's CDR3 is CAISDSGDQPQHF. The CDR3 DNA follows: TGTGCCATCAGTGATTCTGGGGATCAGCCCCAGCATTTT.